This T cell receptor (beta chain) was profiled in a study of OX40 agonist ivuxolimab in advanced cancers. On the study more broadly: Males comprised 70% to 90% of the group, whose mean age was approximately 60 years (range 23 to 79).

Clones were read by immunoSEQ multiplex PCR, and TCRdb kept only the in-frame ones, dropping some. Of about 67,000 clones detected, 70% to 90% appear once; the ten largest clones hold approximately 2%. As for this clone: Its target is unknown.

Points from the study as a whole: Clones of CD4+ and CD8+ blood T cells grew by week 6 at doses of 0.1 to 3.0 mg/kg.

The sample consisted of CD4+ or CD8+ T cells sorted from blood, taken in a trial of the OX40 agonist ivuxolimab. The receptor was isolated from an adult with an advanced solid tumor such as melanoma, head and neck, liver or kidney cancer.

The CDR3 here is CASSPDQTSTDTQYF. In nucleotides, the CDR3 is TGTGCCAGCAGCCCCGACCAGACTAGCACAGATACGCAGTATTTT. V gene TRBV4-2 combines with J gene TRBJ2-3; D unclear. Looked up from germline, CDR1 is LGHNA and CDR2 is YNFKEQ. V was pared by 4 bases and J by 0 bases, with 11 bases between. The CDR3 spans 15 residues.